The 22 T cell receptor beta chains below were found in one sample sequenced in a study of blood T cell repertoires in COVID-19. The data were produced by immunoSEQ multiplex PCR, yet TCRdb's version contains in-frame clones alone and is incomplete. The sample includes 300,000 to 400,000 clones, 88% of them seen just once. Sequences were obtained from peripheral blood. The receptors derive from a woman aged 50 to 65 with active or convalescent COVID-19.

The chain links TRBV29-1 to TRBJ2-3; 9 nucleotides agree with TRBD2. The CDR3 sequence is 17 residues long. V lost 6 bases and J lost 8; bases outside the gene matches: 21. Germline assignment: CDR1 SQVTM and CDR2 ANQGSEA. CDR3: CSVGRLAGSLAQGTQYF. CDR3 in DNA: TGCAGCGTGGGGAGGCTAGCGGGATCCCTAGCACAGGGTACGCAGTATTTT.

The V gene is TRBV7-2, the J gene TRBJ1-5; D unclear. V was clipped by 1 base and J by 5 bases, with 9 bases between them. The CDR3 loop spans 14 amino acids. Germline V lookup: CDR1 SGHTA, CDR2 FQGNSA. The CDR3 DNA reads TGTGCCAGCAGCTTAGTTTGGAGGGATCAGCCCCAGCATTTT. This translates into CASSLVWRDQPQHF.

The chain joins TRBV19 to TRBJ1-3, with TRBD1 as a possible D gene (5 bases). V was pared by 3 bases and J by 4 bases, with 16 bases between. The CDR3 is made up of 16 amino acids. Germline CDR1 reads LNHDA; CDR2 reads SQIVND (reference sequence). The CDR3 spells CASSISARATGNTIYF. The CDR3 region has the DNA TGTGCCAGTAGTATCTCGGCCAGGGCCACGGGAAACACCATATATTTT.

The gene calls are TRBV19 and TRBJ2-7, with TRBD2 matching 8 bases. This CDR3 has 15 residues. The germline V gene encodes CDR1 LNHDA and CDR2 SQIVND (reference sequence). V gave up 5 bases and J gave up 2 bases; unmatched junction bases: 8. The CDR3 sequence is CASSGGGAGAYEQYF. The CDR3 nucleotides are TGTGCCAGTAGTGGAGGGGGAGCGGGAGCCTACGAGCAGTACTTC.

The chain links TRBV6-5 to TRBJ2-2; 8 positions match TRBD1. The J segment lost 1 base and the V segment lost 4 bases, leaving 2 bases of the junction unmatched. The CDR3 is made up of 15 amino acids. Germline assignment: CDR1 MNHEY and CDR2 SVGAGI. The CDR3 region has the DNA TGTGCCAGCAGTTCTGACAGGGGGAACACCGGGGAGCTGTTTTTT. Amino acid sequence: CASSSDRGNTGELFF.

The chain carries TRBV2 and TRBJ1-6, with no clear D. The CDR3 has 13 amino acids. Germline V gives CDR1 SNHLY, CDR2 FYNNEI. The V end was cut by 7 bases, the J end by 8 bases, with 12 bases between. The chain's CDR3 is CASTGQADSPLHF. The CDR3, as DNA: TGTGCCAGCACAGGCCAGGCCGATTCACCCCTCCACTTT.

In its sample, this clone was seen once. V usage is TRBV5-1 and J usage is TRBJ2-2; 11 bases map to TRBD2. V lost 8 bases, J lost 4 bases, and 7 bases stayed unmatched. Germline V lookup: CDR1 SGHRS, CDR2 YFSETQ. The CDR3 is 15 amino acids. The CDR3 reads CASHLTSGITGELFF. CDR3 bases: TGCGCCAGTCACCTGACTAGCGGGATCACCGGGGAGCTGTTTTTT.

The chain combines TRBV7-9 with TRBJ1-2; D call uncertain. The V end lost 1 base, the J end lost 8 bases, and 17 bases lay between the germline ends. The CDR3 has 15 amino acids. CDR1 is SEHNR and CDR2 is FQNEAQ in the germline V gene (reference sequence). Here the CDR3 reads CASSLGVAKALGYTF. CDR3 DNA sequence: TGTGCCAGCAGCTTAGGGGTGGCGAAAGCGTTAGGCTACACCTTC.

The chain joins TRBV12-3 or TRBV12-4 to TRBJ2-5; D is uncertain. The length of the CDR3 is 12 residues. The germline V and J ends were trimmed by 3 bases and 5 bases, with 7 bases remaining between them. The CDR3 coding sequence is TGTGCCAGCAGTTTTCAGTCCGAGACCCAGTACTTC. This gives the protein CASSFQSETQYF.

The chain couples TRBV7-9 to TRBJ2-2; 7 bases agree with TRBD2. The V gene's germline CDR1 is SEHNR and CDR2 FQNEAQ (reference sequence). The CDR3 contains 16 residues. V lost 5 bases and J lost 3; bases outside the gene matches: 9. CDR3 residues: CASSPPRGRDTGELFF. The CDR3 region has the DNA TGTGCCAGCAGCCCTCCGCGGGGGAGGGACACCGGGGAGCTGTTTTTT.

CDR3 sequence reads: CASSQDLYAAEQFF. DNA of the CDR3: TGTGCCAGCAGCCAAGATCTGTATGCGGCTGAGCAGTTCTTC. The V gene is TRBV3-1 (or the pseudogene TRBV3-2), the J gene TRBJ2-1; D remains ambiguous. V dropped 0 bases and J dropped 9 bases, with 12 bases sitting between them. The CDR3 has 14 residues. CDR1 LGHDT and CDR2 YNNKEL come from the germline V gene (reference sequence).

The CDR3 here is CASSLTSGGAGNEQFF. The CDR3, as DNA: TGCGCCAGCAGCTTGACTAGCGGGGGGGCAGGCAATGAGCAGTTCTTC. The V gene is TRBV5-1, the J gene TRBJ2-1; 13 nucleotides line up with TRBD2. CDR3 size: 16 residues. V lost 1 base and J lost 6; bases outside the gene matches: 4. Germline CDR1 SGHRS, CDR2 YFSETQ.

CDR3 bases: TGTGCCTGGAGTGTCGGACAGGGGTTGACCACAGATACGCAGTATTTT. This translates into CAWSVGQGLTTDTQYF. This sequence joins TRBV30 and TRBJ2-3, with 9 bases that match TRBD1. The CDR3 is 16 residues long. V was clipped by 0 bases and J by 2 bases; unmatched bases: 6. Germline V gene lookup returns CDR1 GTSNPN and CDR2 SVGIG (reference sequence).

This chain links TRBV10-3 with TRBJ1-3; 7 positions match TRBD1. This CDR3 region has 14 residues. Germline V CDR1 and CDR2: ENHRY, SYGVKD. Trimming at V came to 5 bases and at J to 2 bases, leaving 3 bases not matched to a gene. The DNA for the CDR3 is TGTGCCATCAGTCTCGGACAGGCTGGAAACACCATATATTTT. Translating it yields CAISLGQAGNTIYF.

CDR3 nucleotides: TGCGCCAGCAGCTACGGGAATAACTATGGCTACACCTTC. Amino acid sequence: CASSYGNNYGYTF. This chain links TRBV5-1 with TRBJ1-2; D unclear. Germline assignment: CDR1 SGHRS and CDR2 YFSETQ. Deletions cut 3 bases from V and 1 base from J, with 7 bases between. CDR3 size: 13 residues. The full variable domain, rest sourced from reference TRBV5-1 and TRBJ1-2, is KAGVTQTPRYLIKTRGQQVTLSCSPISGHRSVSWYQQTPGQGLQFLFEYFSETQRNKGNFPGRFSGRQFSNSRSEMNVSTLELGDSALYLCASSYGNNYGYTFGSGTRLTVV.

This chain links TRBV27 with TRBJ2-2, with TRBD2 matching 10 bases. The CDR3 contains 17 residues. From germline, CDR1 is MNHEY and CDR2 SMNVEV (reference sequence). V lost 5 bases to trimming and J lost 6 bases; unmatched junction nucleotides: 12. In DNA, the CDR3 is TGTGCCAGCAGTCTCCGTGGGCTAGCGGGAGTGGCCGGGGAGCTGTTTTTT. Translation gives CASSLRGLAGVAGELFF.

The CDR3 region has the DNA TGTGCCAGCAGCTTATCATCCGGGGGGAGCTCCTACAATGAGCAGTTCTTC. This encodes CASSLSSGGSSYNEQFF. This sequence joins TRBV11-3 and TRBJ2-1; 7 bases are shared with TRBD2. Germline V lookup: CDR1 SGHNT, CDR2 YENEEA. J gave up 0 bases and V 2 bases, and 7 bases lay outside the gene matches. The CDR3 covers 17 residues.

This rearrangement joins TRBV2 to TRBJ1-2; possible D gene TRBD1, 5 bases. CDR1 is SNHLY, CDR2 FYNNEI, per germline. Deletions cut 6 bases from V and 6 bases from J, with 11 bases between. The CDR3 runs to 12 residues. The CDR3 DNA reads TGTGCCAGCAGATTAGACAGAGATGGCTACACCTTC. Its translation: CASRLDRDGYTF.

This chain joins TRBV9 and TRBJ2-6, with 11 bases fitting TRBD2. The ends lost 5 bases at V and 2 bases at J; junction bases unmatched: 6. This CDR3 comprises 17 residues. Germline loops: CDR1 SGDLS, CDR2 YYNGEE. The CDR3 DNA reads TGTGCCAGCAGTGTTAGCGGGAGGGCCGCTGGGGCCAACGTCCTGACTTTC. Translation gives CASSVSGRAAGANVLTF.

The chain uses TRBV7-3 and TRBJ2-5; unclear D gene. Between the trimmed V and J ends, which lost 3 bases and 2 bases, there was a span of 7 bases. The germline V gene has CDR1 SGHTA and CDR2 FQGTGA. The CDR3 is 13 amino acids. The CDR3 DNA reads TGTGCCAGCAGCTTCTCACGGCAAGAGACCCAGTACTTC. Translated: CASSFSRQETQYF. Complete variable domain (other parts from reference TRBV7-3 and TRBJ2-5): GAGVSQTPSNKVTEKGKYVELRCDPISGHTALYWYRQSLGQGPEFLIYFQGTGAADDSGLPNDRFFAVRPEGSVSTLKIQRTERGDSAVYLCASSFSRQETQYFGPGTRLLVL.

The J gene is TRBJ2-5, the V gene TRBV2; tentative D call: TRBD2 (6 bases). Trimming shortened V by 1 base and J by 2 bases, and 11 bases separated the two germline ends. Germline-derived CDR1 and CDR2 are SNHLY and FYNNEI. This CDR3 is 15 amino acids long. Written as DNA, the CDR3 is TGTGCCAGCAGTGAAGTTGGGGGGAATCAAGAGACCCAGTACTTC. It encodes CASSEVGGNQETQYF.

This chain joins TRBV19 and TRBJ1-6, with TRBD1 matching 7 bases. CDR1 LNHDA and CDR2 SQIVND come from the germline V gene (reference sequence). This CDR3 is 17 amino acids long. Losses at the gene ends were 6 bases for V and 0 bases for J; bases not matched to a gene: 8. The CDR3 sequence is CASRLGQPSSYNSPLHF. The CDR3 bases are TGTGCCAGTAGATTGGGACAGCCTAGCTCCTATAATTCACCCCTCCACTTT. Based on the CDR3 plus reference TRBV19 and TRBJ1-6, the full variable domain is DGGITQSPKYLFRKEGQNVTLSCEQNLNHDAMYWYRQDPGQGLRLIYYSQIVNDFQKGDIAEGYSVSREKKESFPLTVTSAQKNPTAFYLCASRLGQPSSYNSPLHFGNGTRLTVT.